The rows below give T cell receptor beta chains drawn from one sample of a study of blood T cell repertoires in COVID-19. Sequencing used immunoSEQ multiplex PCR; TCRdb keeps in-frame clones, though not all of them. The data contain 70,000 or so clones, 70% to 90% of them seen just once; the ten biggest clones take up 9.5% to 13%. Sequenced: peripheral blood. Every receptor here comes from a man between 65 and 79 years old with active or convalescent COVID-19. Both conserved end residues are part of each CDR3. D genes are given only for firm matches. Rows may omit the clone size; those that give it use once, few, many or a size class.

NA | TRBD2 | TRBJ2-1 | TRBV19 | CASSMEAGGRYNEQFF | TGTGCCAGTAGTATGGAGGCGGGAGGACGTTACAATGAGCAGTTCTTC
few | NA | TRBJ1-6 | TRBV27 | CASRAAIGPLHF | TGTGCCAGCAGGGCAGCGATAGGACCCCTCCACTTT
NA | TRBD1 | TRBJ2-1 | TRBV5-1 | CASSIQGARDEQFF | TGCGCCAGCAGCATACAGGGGGCGCGGGATGAGCAGTTCTTC
NA | TRBD1 | TRBJ1-2 | TRBV14 | CASSQFLGQGEGYTF | TGTGCCAGCAGCCAGTTCCTGGGACAGGGAGAAGGCTACACCTTC
NA | NA | TRBJ2-3 | TRBV7-2 | CASSVDNPSTDTQYF | TGTGCCAGCAGCGTCGACAACCCTAGCACAGATACGCAGTATTTT
few | NA | TRBJ1-2 | TRBV6-5 | CASIPSRGNYGYTF | TGTGCCAGCATCCCCTCTAGAGGGAACTATGGCTACACCTTC
few | TRBD2 | TRBJ2-7 | TRBV27 | CASSLELAGVRRTYEQYF | TGTGCCAGCAGTTTGGAACTAGCGGGAGTGCGTAGGACCTACGAGCAGTACTTC
NA | NA | TRBJ1-3 | TRBV3-1/TRBV3-2 | CASSQEGRTGFGNTIYF | TGTGCCAGCAGCCAAGAAGGGCGAACAGGGTTTGGAAACACCATATATTTT
NA | TRBD2 | TRBJ2-1 | TRBV6-2/TRBV6-3 | CASSWSTSGRSHEQFF | TGTGCCAGCAGTTGGTCCACTAGCGGGAGAAGCCATGAGCAGTTCTTC
NA | NA | TRBJ1-2 | TRBV19 | CATSSPGEVNYGYTF | TGTGCCACAAGTAGCCCGGGGGAAGTCAACTATGGCTACACCTTC
NA | NA | TRBJ2-7 | TRBV10-3 | CAISRGGSTYEQYF | TGTGCCATCAGCCGAGGTGGGTCTACCTACGAGCAGTACTTC
few | NA | TRBJ2-1 | TRBV9 | CASSVDSGIYNEQFF | TGTGCCAGCAGCGTAGATTCGGGAATCTACAATGAGCAGTTCTTC
few | NA | TRBJ2-7 | TRBV4-1 | CASSQLGALSYEQYF | TGCGCCAGCAGCCAACTAGGGGCCCTCTCCTACGAGCAGTACTTC
NA | NA | TRBJ2-5 | TRBV9 | CASSSRTEAGTQYF | TGTGCCAGCAGCTCCCGGACAGAGGCAGGAACCCAGTACTTC
NA | TRBD2 | TRBJ2-1 | TRBV19 | CASSIVAGEQGEQFF | TGTGCCAGTAGTATAGTAGCGGGAGAGCAGGGTGAGCAGTTCTTC
NA | NA | TRBJ1-5 | TRBV21-1 | CASSKKTGLSNQPQHF | TGTGCCAGCAGCAAGAAGACAGGGCTAAGCAATCAGCCCCAGCATTTT
once | NA | TRBJ1-1 | TRBV5-1 | CASSPSGGRVTEAFF | TGCGCCAGCAGCCCCAGCGGGGGAAGGGTGACTGAAGCTTTCTTT
NA | TRBD1 | TRBJ1-4 | TRBV5-5 | CASSWDRPNEKLFF | TGTGCCAGCAGCTGGGACAGGCCGAATGAAAAACTGTTTTTT
NA | NA | TRBJ1-5 | TRBV5-8 | CASSLWQGRSNQPQHF | TGTGCCAGCAGCTTGTGGCAGGGTCGTAGCAATCAGCCCCAGCATTTT
NA | TRBD1 | TRBJ1-5 | TRBV9 | CASSGPGQGIVQPQHF | TGTGCCAGCAGCGGGCCGGGACAGGGGATTGTCCAGCCCCAGCATTTT
NA | NA | TRBJ1-1 | TRBV28 | CASTPGRGWDTEAFF | TGTGCCAGCACGCCCGGGCGGGGTTGGGACACTGAAGCTTTCTTT
few | TRBD1 | TRBJ1-6 | TRBV6-5 | CASSYSLGQRNSPLHF | TGTGCCAGCAGTTACTCACTGGGACAGAGGAATTCACCCCTCCACTTT